The T cell receptor beta chain under discussion was sequenced for a study of Graves' ophthalmopathy and Graves' hyperthyroidism. Whole-study findings and limits: Among thyroid clonotypes expanded above 0.001 frequency, most also appeared in blood. Both a roughly 70% sensitivity and a roughly 75% specificity characterized the model's predictions of ophthalmopathy progression.

Diagnoses were established from clinical symptoms, serum thyroxine, TRAb, thyroid ultrasound and orbital computed tomography. From fresh peripheral blood, around 9.3 ml in volume, the PBMCs were obtained. As the template, RNA transcripts were used to amplify TCR beta CDR3 regions. The workflow started with a first-round RT-PCR run with HTBI primers and then moved on to a second-round multiplex PCR. Via MiXCR, TCRdb re-called the multiplex PCR reads, giving one row per CDR3 protein. The repertoire holds hundreds of thousands of distinct CDR3 sequences, with 20% to 25% as singletons. This clonotype was observed many times. Its target is not known. V lost 3 bases and J 6 bases, leaving 11 bases between the germline ends. The CDR3 sequence is 14 residues long.

The sequence was obtained from a woman aged 18-29 years with stable Graves' hyperthyroidism. Some clones in this sample may be carry-over from other donors' samples. Sequences were obtained from peripheral blood. The chain combines TRBV12-3 or TRBV12-4 with TRBJ2-2, with D possibly called TRBD1 or TRBD2 (6 bases each). The CDR3 is CASSLGGGSGELFF. Written as DNA, the CDR3 is TGTGCCAGCAGTTTGGGGGGCGGTTCCGGGGAGCTGTTTTTT.